This is a list of T cell receptor beta chains from one sample in a study of T cells in Graves' hyperthyroidism and ophthalmopathy. Each CDR3 protein gets one entry after TCRdb re-called the multiplex PCR reads with MiXCR. Among 300,000 to 400,000 distinct CDR3 sequences listed, around 23% were seen once. The sample was blood. The receptors were gathered from a woman aged 45-65 years with Graves' hyperthyroidism. Both conserved end residues are part of each CDR3. Fields, in order: V gene, J gene, CDR3 length, D gene, CDR3 protein. A D gene is named only where the DNA matches it firmly.

>TRBV7-9|TRBJ2-1|17|TRBD2
CASSSGLAGRIYNEQFF
>TRBV4-1|TRBJ2-3|18|TRBD2
CASSPGTSGERFTDTQYF
>TRBV15|TRBJ1-5|14|NA
CATSREGGEQPQHF
>TRBV20-1|TRBJ1-6|15|NA
CSARDGDITWSPLHF
>TRBV5-1|TRBJ2-1|16|TRBD2
CASRDAGGSIYNEQFF
>TRBV20-1|TRBJ1-2|17|TRBD1
CSANLRGHRPQGDGYTF
>TRBV24-1|TRBJ2-7|15|NA
CATSASREGTYEQYF
>TRBV11-3|TRBJ2-3|14|TRBD1
CASSFAGQGVTQYF
>TRBV4-1|TRBJ1-4|17|NA
CASSQEAPSATNEKLFF
>TRBV7-3|TRBJ2-5|15|TRBD2
CASRSSGREQETQYF
>TRBV20-1|TRBJ2-7|13|NA
CSARDGTNYEQYF
>TRBV5-1|TRBJ2-2|14|TRBD2
CASTDSGSSGELFF
>TRBV5-1|TRBJ2-1|14|NA
CASSPDTGYNEQFF
>TRBV10-3|TRBJ2-7|11|NA
CAISVSGGQYF
>TRBV5-1|TRBJ1-2|12|NA
CASSLGGSGYTF
>TRBV19|TRBJ1-2|13|NA
CASSMEGLYGYTF
>TRBV12-3/TRBV12-4|TRBJ2-1|12|TRBD1
CASSRDRGEQFF
>TRBV27|TRBJ2-5|13|NA
CASSIRGWETQYF
>TRBV6-2/TRBV6-3|TRBJ1-2|13|TRBD1
CASSGVGGWGYTF
>TRBV11-1|TRBJ2-7|15|TRBD2
CASSNPGLEVYEQYF
>TRBV5-1|TRBJ1-6|17|TRBD1
CASSSRQGGSYNSPLHF
>TRBV6-1|TRBJ2-3|18|TRBD2
CASSDPGTSGGAADTQYF
>TRBV27|TRBJ2-1|17|TRBD2
CASSLSGLAGGLVEQFF
>TRBV7-9|TRBJ2-5|15|TRBD1
CASSFRRTGAETQYF
>TRBV20-1|TRBJ2-2|13|NA
CSARTSGIGELFF
>TRBV12-3/TRBV12-4|TRBJ1-5|14|TRBD1
CASTKTGPSQPQHF
>TRBV6-2/TRBV6-3|TRBJ2-3|16|NA
CASSLPQGAGTDTQYF
>TRBV11-1|TRBJ2-5|15|NA
CASSLRLLTQETQYF
>TRBV6-1|TRBJ1-5|15|NA
CASRREDRTGQPQHF
>TRBV28|TRBJ2-2|14|NA
CASSPRGGTGELFF
>TRBV3-1|TRBJ2-7|14|NA
CASSNSGSSYEQYF
>TRBV6-1|TRBJ2-7|17|TRBD1
CASTEYSGTGAFYEQYF
>TRBV6-1|TRBJ2-7|15|NA
CASGIWGEGYYEQYF
>TRBV7-9|TRBJ2-1|15|NA
CASSDRDRHYNEQFF
>TRBV9|TRBJ1-1|17|TRBD1
CASSAGQGALMNTEAFF
>TRBV30|TRBJ2-4|14|NA
CAWRVWGTKNIQYF
>TRBV11-2|TRBJ2-1|16|TRBD2
CASSLGPGLAGYEQFF
>TRBV28|TRBJ2-3|14|NA
CASSFQGGTDTQYF
>TRBV30|TRBJ2-2|13|TRBD1
CAWTGQGAGELFF
>TRBV30|TRBJ1-2|12|TRBD1
CAWAGTGVGYTF
>TRBV7-9|TRBJ2-6|16|NA
CASSLMGAAGANVLTF
>TRBV4-1|TRBJ1-5|18|NA
CASSQLPLPFGNNQPQHF
>TRBV2|TRBJ1-6|14|TRBD1
CASSARTGGSPLHF
>TRBV11-3|TRBJ1-2|15|NA
CASSLVQGGVSGYTF
>TRBV5-6|TRBJ2-7|18|NA
CASSAGTFVPDFSYEQYF
>TRBV6-1|TRBJ1-5|14|NA
CASSERWEGQPQHF
>TRBV20-1|TRBJ2-1|14|NA
CSATRGRGLNEQFF
>TRBV30|TRBJ1-1|10|TRBD1
CACGQVQAFF
>TRBV15|TRBJ1-5|16|NA
CATSRDRGLGNQPQHF
>TRBV3-1|TRBJ2-7|14|NA
CASSQTGGTYEQYF
>TRBV9|TRBJ2-7|15|NA
CASSLDAGTSYEQYF
>TRBV19|TRBJ1-1|13|NA
CASSIDGTVEAFF
>TRBV7-3|TRBJ1-6|13|NA
CASSLMWNSPLHF